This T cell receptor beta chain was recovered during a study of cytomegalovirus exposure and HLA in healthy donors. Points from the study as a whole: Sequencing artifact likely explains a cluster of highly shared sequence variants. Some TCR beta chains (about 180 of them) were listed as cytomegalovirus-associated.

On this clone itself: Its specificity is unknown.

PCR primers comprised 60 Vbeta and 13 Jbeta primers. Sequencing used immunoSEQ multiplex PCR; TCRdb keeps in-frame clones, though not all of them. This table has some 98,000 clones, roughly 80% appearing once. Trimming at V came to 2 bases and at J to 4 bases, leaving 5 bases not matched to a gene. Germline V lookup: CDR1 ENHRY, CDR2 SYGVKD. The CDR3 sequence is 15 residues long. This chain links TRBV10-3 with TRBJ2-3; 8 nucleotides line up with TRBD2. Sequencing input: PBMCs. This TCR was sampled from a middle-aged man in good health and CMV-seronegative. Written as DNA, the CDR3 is TGTGCCATCAGTGAGGGTAGCGGGGTGGCAGATACGCAGTATTTT. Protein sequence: CAISEGSGVADTQYF.